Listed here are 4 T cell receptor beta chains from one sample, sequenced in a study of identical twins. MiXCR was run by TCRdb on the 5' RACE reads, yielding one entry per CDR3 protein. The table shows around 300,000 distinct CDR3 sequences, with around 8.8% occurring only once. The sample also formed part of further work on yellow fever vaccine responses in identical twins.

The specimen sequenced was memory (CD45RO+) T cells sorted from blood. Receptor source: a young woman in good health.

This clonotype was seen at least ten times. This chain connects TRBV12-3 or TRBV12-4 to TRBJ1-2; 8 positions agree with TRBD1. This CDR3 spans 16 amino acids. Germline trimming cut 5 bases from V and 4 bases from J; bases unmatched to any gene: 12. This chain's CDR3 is CASSPPQGARGYGYTF. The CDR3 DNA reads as TGTGCCAGCAGTCCTCCTCAGGGGGCGCGCGGCTATGGCTACACCTTC.

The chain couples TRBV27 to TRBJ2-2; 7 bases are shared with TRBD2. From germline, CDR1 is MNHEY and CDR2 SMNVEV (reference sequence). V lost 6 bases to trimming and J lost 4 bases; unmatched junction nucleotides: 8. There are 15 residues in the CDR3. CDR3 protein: CASRPGLVGTGELFF. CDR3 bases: TGTGCCAGCAGACCCGGACTAGTTGGCACCGGGGAGCTGTTTTTT.

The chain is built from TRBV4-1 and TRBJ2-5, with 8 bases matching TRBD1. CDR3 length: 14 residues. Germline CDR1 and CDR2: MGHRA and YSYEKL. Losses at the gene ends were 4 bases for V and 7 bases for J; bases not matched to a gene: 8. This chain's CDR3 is CASSPGGTLTTQYF. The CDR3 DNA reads TGCGCCAGCAGCCCAGGGGGCACTTTGACGACCCAGTACTTC.

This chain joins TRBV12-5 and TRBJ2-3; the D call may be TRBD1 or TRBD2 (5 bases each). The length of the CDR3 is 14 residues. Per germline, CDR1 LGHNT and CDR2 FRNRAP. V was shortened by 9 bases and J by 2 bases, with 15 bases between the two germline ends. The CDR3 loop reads CASVWGSNTDTQYF. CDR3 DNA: TGTGCTAGCGTTTGGGGGAGCAACACAGATACGCAGTATTTT.